These T cell receptor beta chains were read from a single sample in a study of T cell responses to AZD1222 COVID-19 vaccine. Profiling relied on immunoSEQ multiplex PCR, and the TCRdb table lists in-frame clones only, not all of them. The data contain roughly 120,000 clones, 70% to 90% of them singletons. Sequencing was performed on peripheral blood, taken 28 days after the second AZD1222 dose. The receptors originated from an adult who received the AZD1222 COVID-19 vaccine. The CDR3 runs from the conserved cysteine through the conserved F or W.

TRBV27	TRBJ2-1	CASIGLAGGRNNEQFF
TRBV5-6	TRBJ2-1	CASSSGGSSYNEQFF
TRBV5-6	TRBJ1-1	CASSPWAMNTEAFF
TRBV4-2	TRBJ1-6	CASSQDRVLVQPNSPLHF
TRBV5-5	TRBJ1-5	CASSSGQGINQPQHF
TRBV18	TRBJ1-5	CASSPRTLGSNQPQHF
TRBV4-2	TRBJ1-1	CASSQGTGTVTEAFF
TRBV10-3	TRBJ2-5	CATVIAGSSGQYF
TRBV9	TRBJ1-2	CASSAKQGTYGYTF
TRBV5-4	TRBJ2-7	CASSPGASGSFGSYEQYF
TRBV7-9	TRBJ1-1	CASSLTQAAFF
TRBV29-1	TRBJ1-2	CSVEGQGAAPYGYTF
TRBV3-1/TRBV3-2	TRBJ2-7	CASSHGTSGRTVPSEQYF
TRBV19	TRBJ2-2	CASSIWGYGELFF
TRBV9	TRBJ2-2	CASSVGTSGGGDGELFF
TRBV15	TRBJ1-2	CAPDRGLGGYGYTF
TRBV5-1	TRBJ2-1	CASSLVLGTSGRDSSYNEQFF
TRBV29-1	TRBJ1-2	CSVELPGTGGYTF
TRBV11-2	TRBJ2-5	CASSLDRETQYF
TRBV13	TRBJ1-3	CASSPGTPGNTIYF
TRBV5-6	TRBJ1-3	CASSLPGGRGNTIYF
TRBV27	TRBJ1-5	CASSPVESNQPQHF
TRBV7-8	TRBJ1-2	CASSLVQGGGYTF